Given below is one T cell receptor (beta chain) in context. It lacks a known antigen. It has no much larger one-base neighbor in the sample; base qualities were not kept. This sample stems from a study of CD8 T cells in Susac syndrome (dated by TCRdb to between 2018 and 2021). Turning to the overall study: Whether CD8+ T cell activation and differentiation in Susac syndrome was antigen driven was tested using repertoire sequencing. The investigation overall reported the following: The TCR sequencing and HLA analysis was acknowledged to have included a relatively small number of individuals.

The CDR3 holds 13 amino acids from the cysteine to the phenylalanine. Here the CDR3 DNA is all that survives: 39 bases in frame from base 1. Between the V and J ends, shortened by 6 bases and 7 bases respectively, the junction contains 16 bases. The germline V gene provides CDR1 KGHSH and CDR2 LQKENI. Peripheral blood CD8+ and CD4+ T cells from healthy donors, Susac syndrome patients and multiple sclerosis patients were profiled by high-throughput TCR beta sequencing. Treatment-naive patients with stable or active relapsing-remitting disease fulfilling revised McDonald criteria were used as multiple sclerosis controls. Bulk CD8+ and CD4+ T cells were purified by magnetic negative isolation, whereas CD8+ TEMRA cells were enriched by FACS. Blood was collected in EDTA tubes and processed within 24 hours, with PBMCs isolated through density gradient centrifugation. PBMCs destined for TCR sequencing were cryopreserved in liquid nitrogen and later thawed in a 37 °C water bath. The sorted or isolated CD4+, CD8+ and CD8+ TEMRA cells had a purity of 90% or higher.

RNA was extracted using the RNeasy kit, and roughly 0.5 to 1 ug of the RNA was reverse transcribed with random hexamers. The immunoSEQ multiplex PCR assay, covering 54 Vbeta and 13 Jbeta segments, was used to amplify TCR beta CDR3 regions. To correct PCR amplification bias, a synthetic template baseline was used for both primer optimization and computational correction. For the original study's pipeline: Reads were annotated to V, D and J genes per IMGT and analyzed with immunoSEQ Analyzer, keeping only productive sequences. Clonality was computed as one minus Shannon entropy normalized by log2 of the number of productive unique sequences. For each patient and control, public and private clones were evaluated among the 100 most prevalent clones. A clone was defined as Susac-specific if it was absent from the healthy and MS cohorts, from roughly 1,000 published viral clones and from other ImmuneACCESS disease sequences. TCRdb trimmed the raw reads at Q25, called clones with MiXCR and kept productive beta chains. All rows with the same CDR3 protein become a single entry with the most common DNA and genes. TCRdb, not the authors, supplied the V and J calls. This sample comprises 300,000 to 350,000 distinct CDR3 sequences, about 91% of them detected only once. Jointly, the top ten make up 0.06% to 0.075% of the sample.

Sequences were obtained from CD4+ T cells from PBMCs. The clonotype comes from a human donor with multiple sclerosis. The rearranged chain carries TRBV18 and TRBJ2-7; the D gene is possibly TRBD1 or TRBD2, each agreeing over 6 bases. CDR3 reads: CASSPTGTGEQYF. Read as DNA, the sequence is TGTGCCAGCTCGCCAACAGGGACTGGAGAGCAGTACTTC.